One sample yielded the 12 T cell receptor beta chains listed below, sequenced in a study of shared clonotypes between healthy human individuals. Assay used: immunoSEQ multiplex PCR; TCRdb lists only in-frame clones, some missing. The table has 2,500,000 or so clones, around nine tenths seen once. Specimen: naive CD4+ T cells sorted from blood. Stated subset: CD45RA+ positively selected. The receptors shown here come from a man aged 18 to 29 in good health.

For this clone: The same CDR3 arises from other DNA sequences in this sample as well. CDR3 amino acids: CASSQTDGNYGYTF. CDR3 nucleotide sequence: TGCGCCAGCAGCCAGACTGACGGTAACTATGGCTACACCTTC. V usage is TRBV5-1 and J usage is TRBJ1-2; D is undetermined. V lost 4 bases, J lost 1 base, and 11 bases lay in between. The CDR3 runs 14 residues. Germline V gene data show CDR1 as SGHRS and CDR2 as YFSETQ.

The V gene is TRBV7-2, the J gene TRBJ2-5; perhaps TRBD1 as D (5 bases). The J call may be mistaken, given a closer DNA end match to TRBJ2-7. The CDR3 loop spans 13 amino acids. Germline V lookup: CDR1 SGHTA, CDR2 FQGNSA. The CDR3 loop reads CASSRGYPYEQYF. The CDR3 coding sequence is TGTGCCAGCAGTAGGGGATACCCCTACGAGCAGTACTTC.

V usage is TRBV7-2 and J usage is TRBJ2-7; 8 nucleotides match TRBD2. The CDR3 extends over 14 amino acids. Germline CDR1 reads SGHTA; CDR2 reads FQGNSA. V dropped 5 bases and J dropped 7; count of bases not matched to a gene: 10. DNA of the CDR3: TGTGCCAGCAGCCCTCCCCCGGGACTAGGTGAGCAGTACTTC. It encodes CASSPPPGLGEQYF. Filled out from reference TRBV7-2 and TRBJ2-7, the complete variable domain reads GAGVSQSPSNKVTEKGKDVELRCDPISGHTALYWYRQSLGQGLEFLIYFQGNSAPDKSGLPSDRFSAERTGGSVSTLTIQRTQQEDSAVYLCASSPPPGLGEQYFGPGTRLTVT.

The V and J genes are TRBV7-3 and TRBJ2-7; tentatively, D is TRBD1 or TRBD2 (7 bases each). The germline CDR1 and CDR2 sequences are SGHTA and FQGTGA. CDR3 size: 13 residues. Trimming removed 4 bases at V and 6 bases at J, with 13 bases between. CDR3: CASSSGGAAEQYF. CDR3 in DNA: TGTGCCAGCAGCTCAGGGGGGGCCGCCGAGCAGTACTTC.

The V call is TRBV14, the J call TRBJ2-4; 7 bases agree with TRBD2. The V segment lost 0 bases and the J segment 8 bases; nucleotides outside the gene matches: 4. Germline assignment: CDR1 SGHDN and CDR2 FVKESK. The CDR3 runs 14 residues. The CDR3 DNA reads TGTGCCAGCAGCCAAGACTCGGGAGGAGACATTCAGTACTTC. Translation: CASSQDSGGDIQYF.

The rearrangement joins TRBV5-5 to TRBJ2-2; TRBD1 is a possible D gene (6 bases). Germline V gene lookup returns CDR1 SGHKS and CDR2 YYEKEE (reference sequence). The CDR3 is 18 amino acids. V was cut by 3 bases and J by 6 bases, with 24 bases left in between. As DNA, the CDR3 is TGTGCCAGCAGCTCAGTCCCGGGACAACAAAGTCGGTCCGGGGAGCTGTTTTTT. It yields the protein CASSSVPGQQSRSGELFF. Full variable domain (rest looked up from reference TRBV5-5 and TRBJ2-2): DAGVTQSPTHLIKTRGQQVTLRCSPISGHKSVSWYQQVLGQGPQFIFQYYEKEERGRGNFPDRFSARQFPNYSSELNVNALLLGDSALYLCASSSVPGQQSRSGELFFGEGSRLTVL.

This chain links TRBV19 with TRBJ1-1; the D gene is possibly TRBD1 (6 bases). Germline-derived CDR1 and CDR2 are LNHDA and SQIVND (reference sequence). This CDR3 is 14 amino acids long. Deletions cut 6 bases from V and 4 bases from J, with 15 bases between. In DNA, the CDR3 is TGTGCCAGTAGCCACAGGGAGTTGAGCACTGAAGCTTTCTTT. Protein product: CASSHRELSTEAFF.

This chain links TRBV5-1 with TRBJ1-2; D is possibly TRBD1 (6 bases). V was shortened by 0 bases and J by 7 bases, with 13 bases between the two germline ends. Germline loops: CDR1 SGHRS, CDR2 YFSETQ. This CDR3 is 14 amino acids long. Written as DNA, the CDR3 is TGCGCCAGCAGCTTGGAGGACAGTACATCTGGCTACACCTTC. It encodes CASSLEDSTSGYTF.

The genes are TRBV5-1 and TRBJ1-4, with D possibly being TRBD1 (6 bases). Trimming left V 4 bases short and J 0 bases short, with 22 bases between. Germline V gives CDR1 SGHRS, CDR2 YFSETQ. CDR3 length: 19 residues. The CDR3 coding sequence is TGCGCCAGCAGCGAAACAAAGGGGGGAATCCCTGCAACTAATGAAAAACTGTTTTTT. Translation: CASSETKGGIPATNEKLFF. Together with reference TRBV5-1 and TRBJ1-4, the CDR3 gives the full variable domain: KAGVTQTPRYLIKTRGQQVTLSCSPISGHRSVSWYQQTPGQGLQFLFEYFSETQRNKGNFPGRFSGRQFSNSRSEMNVSTLELGDSALYLCASSETKGGIPATNEKLFFGSGTQLSVL.

This clone came up once. The V and J genes are TRBV5-1 and TRBJ2-2; 11 positions match TRBD1. The CDR3 sequence is 17 residues long. The trim removed 6 bases at V and 4 bases at J, leaving 11 bases unmatched. Germline CDR1 reads SGHRS; CDR2 reads YFSETQ. The CDR3 coding sequence is TGCGCCAGCACTCCCCGGACAGGGACAGGGGGCACCGGGGAGCTGTTTTTT. Its translation: CASTPRTGTGGTGELFF.

The gene calls are TRBV30 and TRBJ2-7; no reliable D call. This CDR3 spans 12 amino acids. Per germline, CDR1 GTSNPN and CDR2 SVGIG (reference sequence). V was clipped by 6 bases and J by 0 bases, with 9 bases between them. The DNA for the CDR3 is TGTGCCTGTAGCCAGAGCTCCTACGAGCAGTACTTC. It specifies CACSQSSYEQYF.

V and J are TRBV5-1 and TRBJ2-2, with 8 bases aligning to TRBD2. Trimming removed 1 base from V and 4 bases from J; junction bases left unmatched: 3. The CDR3 covers 15 residues. Per the germline V gene, CDR1 is SGHRS and CDR2 is YFSETQ. The CDR3 loop is CASSLSGSGTGELFF. The CDR3 region has the DNA TGCGCCAGCAGCTTGAGCGGGAGCGGCACCGGGGAGCTGTTTTTT.